The source of this T cell receptor beta chain is a study of shared clonotypes between healthy human individuals. Using immunoSEQ multiplex PCR, the repertoire was profiled, and TCRdb retains in-frame clones only, with some absent. In the table there are 2 million to 2.5 million clones, 80% to 95% of which are singletons. CDR1 is SGHDT and CDR2 is YYEEEE in the germline V gene. J gave up 2 bases and V 5 bases, and 6 bases lay outside the gene matches. CDR3 size: 15 residues. The chain links TRBV5-6 to TRBJ1-4; 7 bases map to TRBD1. The receptor's source is a man in his late teens or twenties in good health. Some clones in this sample may be carry-over from other donors' samples. The sequencing input was naive CD4+ T cells from PBMCs. As for subset: CD45RA+ positively selected. CDR3 bases: TGTGCCAGCAGTGCTGCAGGGGGTACTAATGAAAAACTGTTTTTT. Translating gives CASSAAGGTNEKLFF.